This TCR beta chain comes out of a study of cytomegalovirus exposure and HLA in healthy donors. Study observations and caveats: Within the data, a cluster of highly shared sequence variants was likely a sequencing artifact. There were a few CMV-associated chains whose specificity for CMV antigens was confirmed in vitro. Several of the most significant clusters appeared, in a later analysis, to be linked to common viral pathogens.

The PCR employed 60 Vbeta primers together with 13 Jbeta primers. Generated by immunoSEQ multiplex PCR, the TCRdb table keeps only in-frame clones and is missing some. The repertoire has fewer than 200,000 clones, approximately 72% of them found once; the top ten carry over 1.1%. This clone appeared once. The antigen is not known. V was clipped by 1 base and J by 6 bases; unmatched bases: 5. The CDR3 totals 14 residues. Germline-derived CDR1 and CDR2 are GTSNPN and SVGIG (reference sequence). The sample comprised PBMCs. The genes are TRBV30 and TRBJ1-4; 7 positions agree with TRBD1. This receptor was obtained from a man between 18 and 35 years old in good health and CMV-seronegative. Here the CDR3 DNA reads TGTGCCTGGAGTGAGGGCAGGGGGGATGAAAAACTGTTTTTT. Amino acids: CAWSEGRGDEKLFF. Looking up the rest from reference TRBV30 and TRBJ1-4 gives the full variable domain: SQTIHQWPATLVQPVGSPLSLECTVEGTSNPNLYWYRQAAGRGLQLLFYSVGIGQISSEVPQNLSASRPQDRQFILSSKKLLLSDSGFYLCAWSEGRGDEKLFFGSGTQLSVL.